This TCR beta chain was recovered during a study of CD8 T cells in Susac syndrome. Note on this clonotype: One junction end does not reproduce the germline sequence, and a read error may be involved.

A quantity of roughly 0.5 to 1 ug RNA underwent reverse transcription using random hexamers. TCRdb reprocessed the immunoSEQ multiplex PCR reads with MiXCR, giving one entry per CDR3 protein. The sample has fewer than 150,000 distinct CDR3 sequences, about 95% seen once; the top ten hold more than 0.1%. Germline loops: CDR1 SGHTA, CDR2 FQGNSA. This CDR3 spans 14 amino acids. Source material: CD4+ T cells from PBMCs. The chain employs TRBV7-2 and TRBJ1-5, with TRBD1 identical over 7 bases. The origin of this receptor is a human donor in good health. For the CDR3, the DNA is TGTGCCAGCAGCCAGCGACAGGGCAACCAGCCCCAGCATTTT. It specifies CASSQRQGNQPQHF.